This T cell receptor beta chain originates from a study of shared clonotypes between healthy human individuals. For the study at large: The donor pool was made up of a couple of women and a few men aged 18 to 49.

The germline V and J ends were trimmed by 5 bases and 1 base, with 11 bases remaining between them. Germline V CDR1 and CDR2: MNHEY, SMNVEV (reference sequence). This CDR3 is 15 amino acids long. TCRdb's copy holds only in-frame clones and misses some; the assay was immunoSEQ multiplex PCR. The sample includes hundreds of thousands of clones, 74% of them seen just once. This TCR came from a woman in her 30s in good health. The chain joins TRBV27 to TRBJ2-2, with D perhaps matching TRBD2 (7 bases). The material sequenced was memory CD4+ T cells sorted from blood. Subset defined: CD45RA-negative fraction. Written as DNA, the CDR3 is TGTGCCAGCAGTGGGGGGGCGATGAACACCGGGGAGCTGTTTTTT. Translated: CASSGGAMNTGELFF.